This T cell receptor (beta chain) was captured in a study of CD8 T cells in Susac syndrome. A quantity of about 0.45 to 1 ug RNA underwent reverse transcription using random hexamers. TCRdb reanalysed the immunoSEQ multiplex PCR reads using MiXCR and keeps one entry per CDR3 protein. The data contain about 200,000 distinct CDR3 sequences, 85% to 95% of them singletons. It was healthy donors who served as the controls, matched for age and sex. TEMRA cells were FACS-enriched, unlike CD8+ and CD4+ T cells, which were negatively isolated. The sequence was obtained from a human donor in good health. The sequenced sample was CD4+ T cells from PBMCs.

CDR3 sequence: CSAHSGGGDTQYF. CDR3 nucleotide sequence: TGCAGTGCGCATTCTGGAGGCGGAGATACGCAGTATTTT. The V and J genes are TRBV20-1 and TRBJ2-3; the D gene is possibly TRBD2 (5 bases). The germline CDR1 and CDR2 sequences are DFQATT and SNEGSKA (reference sequence). V lost 6 bases, J lost 5 bases, and 15 bases lay in between. This CDR3 has 13 residues.